The entry that follows covers one TCR beta chain sequence. Its antigen remains unidentified. The data were obtained in a study of graft-versus-host responses after intestinal transplantation. In the study overall: Recipients were given multivisceral, liver-intestinal, or isolated intestinal transplants. Each recipient received anti-thymocyte globulin induction, then tacrolimus and steroids for about 3 years.

The data were produced by immunoSEQ multiplex PCR, yet TCRdb's version contains in-frame clones alone and is incomplete. This table holds fewer than 45,000 clones, roughly nine tenths found once. This CDR3 comprises 15 residues. Germline V gives CDR1 SGHRS, CDR2 YFSETQ. V lost 1 base to trimming and J lost 2 bases; unmatched junction nucleotides: 2. Whole-study results and caveats: Patients with graft-donor T cell macrochimerism had high graft-versus-host to host-versus-graft clonal ratios in allografts.

This receptor was obtained from a human patient who received an intestinal transplant, so some T cells may come from the graft donor. Material: PBMCs, obtained 524 days after transplant. The V call is TRBV5-1, the J call TRBJ1-2; TRBD1 agrees at 10 bases. CDR3 amino acids: CASSLTGQGNYGYTF. The CDR3 DNA sequence: TGCGCCAGCAGCTTGACGGGACAGGGGAACTATGGCTACACCTTC. Full variable domain (outside the CDR3, taken from reference TRBV5-1 and TRBJ1-2): KAGVTQTPRYLIKTRGQQVTLSCSPISGHRSVSWYQQTPGQGLQFLFEYFSETQRNKGNFPGRFSGRQFSNSRSEMNVSTLELGDSALYLCASSLTGQGNYGYTFGSGTRLTVV.